These 8 T cell receptor beta chains were sequenced from one sample in a study of cytomegalovirus exposure and HLA in healthy donors. The PCR was carried out with 60 Vbeta primers and 13 Jbeta primers. Profiled with immunoSEQ multiplex PCR; TCRdb holds only in-frame clones, not every one. The sample yields about 120,000 clones, around three fifths seen once. What was sequenced was PBMCs. The receptors derive from a woman aged 40 to 50 in good health and CMV-seropositive.

The sample holds one count of this clone. The chain's CDR3 is CASSVVGSLEQFF. In DNA form, the CDR3 reads TGTGCCAGCAGCGTAGTCGGTAGCCTTGAGCAGTTCTTC. The chain employs TRBV9 and TRBJ2-1; D unclear. Looked up from germline, CDR1 is SGDLS and CDR2 is YYNGEE. Trimming shortened V by 0 bases and J by 9 bases, and 10 bases separated the two germline ends. There are 13 residues in the CDR3.

The DNA of the CDR3 is TGTGCCAGTAGTGTCAGGGTCGAGGCTGAAGCTTTCTTT. Its protein is CASSVRVEAEAFF. The V call is TRBV19, the J call TRBJ1-1, with TRBD1 as a possible D gene (5 bases). Trimming pared 5 bases from V and 6 bases from J, leaving 13 bases between. Per germline, CDR1 LNHDA and CDR2 SQIVND (reference sequence). This CDR3 is 13 amino acids long.

The chain combines TRBV6-5 with TRBJ2-5; TRBD2 agrees at 7 bases. Germline CDR1 and CDR2: MNHEY and SVGAGI. V shed 2 bases and J 5 bases; nucleotides not matched to a gene: 11. The CDR3 runs 16 residues. The CDR3 DNA follows: TGTGCCAGCAGTTACGTTTCTAGCGGCCCACGGGAGACCCAGTACTTC. It yields the protein CASSYVSSGPRETQYF.

This clone was counted a few times. The junction shows a germline mismatch at one end, possibly a read error. The chain combines TRBV5-1 with TRBJ1-2; possible D gene TRBD1, 6 bases. This CDR3 region has 15 residues. The germline V gene has CDR1 SGHRS and CDR2 YFSETQ. The CDR3 here is CASGVFPGQNYGYPF. The CDR3 DNA reads as TGCGCCAGCGGGGTGTTTCCAGGACAGAACTATGGCTACCCCTTC.

The chain combines TRBV27 with TRBJ1-3; no reliable D call. The V and J ends lost 11 bases and 0 bases respectively, with 8 bases between them. Germline CDR1 MNHEY, CDR2 SMNVEV (reference sequence). The CDR3 has 12 residues. CDR3 DNA: TGTGCCCTAATTGGCTCTGGAAACACCATATATTTT. Its protein is CALIGSGNTIYF.

The chain recombines TRBV27 with TRBJ2-2, with 12 bases identical to TRBD2. Trimming removed 5 bases from V and 3 bases from J; junction bases left unmatched: 13. The germline CDR1 and CDR2 sequences are MNHEY and SMNVEV (reference sequence). This CDR3 has 19 amino acids. The CDR3 DNA reads TGTGCCAGCAGTCAACGGACTAGCGGGATCGACGGTTACACCGGGGAGCTGTTTTTT. Amino acid sequence: CASSQRTSGIDGYTGELFF.

V and J are TRBV19 and TRBJ1-6, with D unresolved. CDR1 and CDR2 from the germline V gene are LNHDA and SQIVND (reference sequence). The CDR3 is 16 residues long. V was trimmed by 4 bases and J by 6 bases, leaving 16 bases between them. CDR3 residues: CASSTRGSYSNSPLHF. The CDR3 nucleotides read TGTGCCAGTAGTACGCGGGGATCATACTCTAATTCACCCCTCCACTTT.

The V and J genes are TRBV5-1 and TRBJ1-4, with D maybe TRBD1 (6 bases). V lost 4 bases, J lost 5 bases, and 15 bases lay in between. The CDR3 is made up of 15 amino acids. Germline assignment: CDR1 SGHRS and CDR2 YFSETQ. DNA for the CDR3: TGCGCCAGCAGCCCAACAGGGACCTTAAATGAAAAACTGTTTTTT. Translated, it gives CASSPTGTLNEKLFF. The complete variable domain, with remaining parts taken from reference TRBV5-1 and TRBJ1-4, reads KAGVTQTPRYLIKTRGQQVTLSCSPISGHRSVSWYQQTPGQGLQFLFEYFSETQRNKGNFPGRFSGRQFSNSRSEMNVSTLELGDSALYLCASSPTGTLNEKLFFGSGTQLSVL.